The following is a T cell receptor (beta chain) sequence with its context. Its antigen is undetermined. This sample was taken from a study of OX40 agonist ivuxolimab in advanced cancers. Overall study: The treatment was a fully human IgG2 OX40 agonist, ivuxolimab. Whole-study findings and limits: On average, a greater number of expanded clones characterised CD8+ T cells relative to CD4+.

CDR1 and CDR2 (germline): MNHNY, SVGAGI (reference sequence). This CDR3 is built from 14 residues. V dropped 8 bases and J dropped 5 bases, with 18 bases sitting between them. The table came from immunoSEQ multiplex PCR; TCRdb's copy has only in-frame clones and leaves some out. This table has 55,000 to 70,000 clones, 70% to 85% appearing once. Sequencing was performed on CD4+ or CD8+ T cells sorted from blood, taken in a trial of the OX40 agonist ivuxolimab. This sequence originates from an adult with an advanced solid tumor such as melanoma, head and neck, liver or kidney cancer. The V gene is TRBV6-6, the J gene TRBJ2-5; possible D gene TRBD2, 6 bases. The CDR3 spells CASGPTSSGETQYF. Written as DNA, the CDR3 is TGTGCCAGCGGCCCGACTAGTTCCGGGGAGACCCAGTACTTC.